This T cell receptor (beta chain) was identified in a study of cytomegalovirus exposure and HLA in healthy donors. Study-wide findings and caveats: With high specificity and sensitivity, the classifier reportedly diagnosed cytomegalovirus status. Relative to equally common others, HLA-associated TCR beta chains showed greater clonal expansion in a later analysis. Immune exposure information available was restricted to CMV serostatus.

The PCR ran on 60 Vbeta and 13 Jbeta primers. The method was immunoSEQ multiplex PCR; TCRdb's version includes in-frame clones alone and lacks a portion of them. The table includes about 64,000 clones, around 64% detected once. This clone was picked up a small number of times. Its antigen is not identified. Trimming pared 4 bases from V and 1 base from J, leaving 11 bases between. Germline lookup yields CDR1 SGHNT and CDR2 YYREEE (reference sequence). This CDR3 comprises 14 residues. The source of this sequence is a woman aged 45-60 years in good health and CMV-seronegative. The chain recombines TRBV5-4 with TRBJ1-1; perhaps TRBD1 as D (6 bases). The sample consisted of PBMCs. The CDR3 nucleotides are TGTGCCAGCAGCCCGGTGACAGGGAACACTGAAGCTTTCTTT. Its protein is CASSPVTGNTEAFF.